This T cell receptor (beta chain) was obtained from a study of T cell responses to AZD1222 COVID-19 vaccine. CDR1 and CDR2 (germline): SGHRS, YFSETQ. Trimming cost V 1 base and J 4 bases; bases outside gene matches: 2. The CDR3 is 14 residues long. The repertoire was sequenced with immunoSEQ multiplex PCR; TCRdb's copy has only in-frame clones and lacks some. The data show about 94,000 clones, 85% seen once. This specimen was peripheral blood, taken 28 days after the second AZD1222 dose. The chain has TRBV5-1 and TRBJ1-1, with 9 nucleotides matching TRBD1. This TCR came from an adult who received the AZD1222 COVID-19 vaccine. The CDR3 nucleotides are TGCGCCAGCAGCTTGATGACAGGGGGCACTGAAGCTTTCTTT. It is translated as CASSLMTGGTEAFF. Looking up the rest from reference TRBV5-1 and TRBJ1-1 gives the full variable domain: KAGVTQTPRYLIKTRGQQVTLSCSPISGHRSVSWYQQTPGQGLQFLFEYFSETQRNKGNFPGRFSGRQFSNSRSEMNVSTLELGDSALYLCASSLMTGGTEAFFGQGTRLTVV.